Included here is one T cell receptor (beta chain) sequence, with context. Its antigen is unidentified. It was across several immunoSEQ plates that each subset's genomic DNA was evenly split. The protocol was immunoSEQ multiplex PCR, while the TCRdb copy is restricted to in-frame clones and leaves out a portion. Among roughly 500,000 clones listed, more than 65% were seen once. This sample was taken from a study of shared clonotypes between healthy human individuals. Study-wide results and caveats: An effect of sequencing depth on clonotype sharing among donors was expected.

Germline trimming cut 5 bases from V and 1 base from J; bases unmatched to any gene: 9. Per the germline V gene, CDR1 is ENHRY and CDR2 is SYGVKD. This CDR3 has 17 residues. The donors, healthy adults who were HIV-negative, had experienced no recent acute infections or vaccinations. The source of this sequence is a woman aged 40 to 49 in good health. Some clones in this sample may be carry-over from other donors' samples. Sequencing was done on a sample of PBMCs. The rearrangement uses TRBV10-3 and TRBJ2-1, with 9 bases that match TRBD1. DNA for the CDR3: TGTGCCATCAGTCCCGGGACAGGGCGGGAGTCCTACAATGAGCAGTTCTTC. This gives the protein CAISPGTGRESYNEQFF.